This TCR beta chain emerged from a study of cytomegalovirus exposure and HLA in healthy donors. Germline CDR1 reads SGHRS; CDR2 reads YFSETQ. CDR3 length equals 14 residues. Trimming removed 4 bases from V and 2 bases from J, with 12 bases in between. PCR primers comprised 60 Vbeta and 13 Jbeta primers. Sequenced by immunoSEQ multiplex PCR; TCRdb stores in-frame clones only, minus some. The data show more than 110,000 clones, 73% seen once. This TCR derives from a human donor in good health. The chain uses TRBV5-1 and TRBJ2-5; D possibly corresponds to TRBD1 (7 bases). The sample was PBMCs. This CDR3 reads CASSRGTEQETQYF. The CDR3 DNA is TGCGCCAGCAGCCGCGGGACAGAGCAAGAGACCCAGTACTTC.